These 27 T cell receptor beta chains originate from one sample sequenced in a study of shared clonotypes between healthy human individuals. The method was immunoSEQ multiplex PCR; TCRdb's version includes in-frame clones alone and lacks a portion of them. The repertoire holds 450,000 or so clones, with around 77% as singletons. The material sequenced was PBMCs. These receptors originate from a woman between 40 and 55 years old in good health. Some clones in this sample may be carry-over from other donors' samples.

In its sample, this clone was seen once. Other DNA sequences from this sample encode an identical CDR3 as well. J is TRBJ1-1 and V is TRBV19, with 7 bases lining up with TRBD1. There are 15 residues in the CDR3. CDR1 and CDR2 (germline): LNHDA, SQIVND (reference sequence). The junction had 8 bases not matched to a gene; V was cut back by 5 bases and J by 2 bases. The DNA of the CDR3 is TGTGCCAGTAGTTCCCGGACAGGCCGAAACACTGAAGCTTTCTTT. This gives the protein CASSSRTGRNTEAFF.

The V call is TRBV28, the J call TRBJ1-4, with 9 bases aligning to TRBD1. After removal of 5 bases from V and 3 bases from J, the junction contained 4 bases not matched to a gene. The germline V gene encodes CDR1 MDHEN and CDR2 SYDVKM. This CDR3 comprises 15 residues. The CDR3 spells CASSDTGGPNEKLFF. Written as DNA, the CDR3 is TGTGCCAGCAGTGACACAGGGGGCCCTAATGAAAAACTGTTTTTT.

This clone was found once. This chain links TRBV10-3 with TRBJ2-7, with unresolved D. Trimming stripped 5 bases from V and 1 base from J, with 9 bases between. Germline CDR1 is ENHRY and CDR2 is SYGVKD. This CDR3 is 13 amino acids long. The CDR3 DNA is TGTGCCATCAGTTTAGGACGGTCCTACGAGCAGTACTTC. Amino acid sequence: CAISLGRSYEQYF.

The chain recombines TRBV5-6 with TRBJ2-7, with 9 bases fitting TRBD1. Trimming cost V 6 bases and J 2 bases; bases outside gene matches: 6. The CDR3 is 14 amino acids. CDR1 SGHDT and CDR2 YYEEEE come from the germline V gene. The CDR3 region is CASTLTGGAYEQYF. The CDR3 nucleotides are TGTGCCAGCACCCTAACAGGGGGCGCCTACGAGCAGTACTTC.

The V and J genes are TRBV5-1 and TRBJ2-1; 8 bases align to TRBD2. The J segment lost 2 bases and the V segment lost 9 bases, leaving 7 bases of the junction unmatched. CDR3 size: 14 residues. From germline, CDR1 is SGHRS and CDR2 YFSETQ. CDR3 in DNA: TGCGCCACGCGGGAGGAGGATACCTACAATGAGCAGTTCTTC. It translates to CATREEDTYNEQFF.

The V gene is TRBV4-1, the J gene TRBJ2-7; D is possibly TRBD2 (6 bases). Per germline, CDR1 MGHRA and CDR2 YSYEKL. V gave up 4 bases and J gave up 3 bases, with 16 bases separating them. The CDR3 loop spans 15 amino acids. CDR3 DNA: TGCGCCAGCAGCCCCGCGGGACGGCCCGACTACGAGCAGTACTTC. Protein product: CASSPAGRPDYEQYF.

This chain joins TRBV11-2 and TRBJ2-6; D assignment may be TRBD1 or TRBD2 (6 bases each). This CDR3 has 15 amino acids. CDR1 is SGHAT and CDR2 is FQNNGV in the germline V gene. Trimming shortened V by 4 bases and J by 2 bases, and 9 bases separated the two germline ends. The CDR3 bases are TGTGCCAGCAGCTCGGGGGCGCCTGGGGCCAACGTCCTGACTTTC. Its protein product is CASSSGAPGANVLTF.

This clone occurred a few times. J is TRBJ2-3 and V is TRBV30; 8 bases map to TRBD2. The CDR3 covers 12 residues. V was clipped by 8 bases and J by 6 bases; unmatched bases: 7. Germline CDR1 reads GTSNPN; CDR2 reads SVGIG (reference sequence). As DNA, the CDR3 is TGTGCCGGAACTAGCGGCTCCGATACGCAGTATTTT. Translated, it gives CAGTSGSDTQYF.

On this clone: The likely explanation is a read error, given a far larger clone one base away. The chain is built from TRBV30 and TRBJ1-1; D unclear. Germline loops: CDR1 GTSNPN, CDR2 SVGIG (reference sequence). The V and J ends lost 5 bases and 5 bases respectively, with 18 bases between them. The CDR3 covers 14 residues. The CDR3 loop reads CAWSEPRFATEAFF. The CDR3 DNA reads as TGTGCCTGGTCCGAACCCAGGTTCGCGACTGAAGCTTTCTTT.

The V and J genes are TRBV29-1 and TRBJ2-1; no firm D call. The CDR3 consists of 10 residues. V was cut by 6 bases and J by 4 bases, with 4 bases left in between. Per the germline V gene, CDR1 is SQVTM and CDR2 is ANQGSEA. The CDR3 loop is CSVFYNEQFF. CDR3 nucleotide sequence: TGCAGCGTGTTTTACAATGAGCAGTTCTTC.

The rearrangement uses TRBV18 and TRBJ2-2, with TRBD1 identical over 9 bases. From germline, CDR1 is KGHSH and CDR2 LQKENI. This CDR3 has 15 residues. With V trimmed by 5 bases and J by 2 bases, 3 bases remained unmatched. The CDR3 region is CASSWGQGNTGELFF. The DNA for the CDR3 is TGTGCCAGCTCATGGGGACAGGGAAACACCGGGGAGCTGTTTTTT. Full variable domain (remainder filled in from reference TRBV18 and TRBJ2-2): NAGVMQNPRHLVRRRGQEARLRCSPMKGHSHVYWYRQLPEEGLKFMVYLQKENIIDESGMPKERFSAEFPKEGPSILRIQQVVRGDSAAYFCASSWGQGNTGELFFGEGSRLTVL.

There are many counts of this clone. The chain links TRBV29-1 to TRBJ1-3; 9 nucleotides match TRBD1. Trimming took 6 bases from V and 3 from J; bases not matched to a gene: 6. Germline V gene sequence: CDR1 SQVTM, CDR2 ANQGSEA. There are 14 residues in the CDR3. CDR3 nucleotides: TGCAGCGTACAACAGGGGGCAGGTGGAAACACCATATATTTT. Amino acids: CSVQQGAGGNTIYF.

The J gene is TRBJ2-3, the V gene TRBV19, with unresolved D. Deletions cut 3 bases from V and 5 bases from J, with 12 bases between. Germline V gene data show CDR1 as LNHDA and CDR2 as SQIVND (reference sequence). The CDR3 contains 14 residues. CDR3 coding DNA: TGTGCCAGTAGTATTTTGCCAGGCCGAGATACGCAGTATTTT. Protein: CASSILPGRDTQYF.

The rearrangement uses TRBV29-1 and TRBJ1-1; D gene ambiguous. Trimming cost V 4 bases and J 2 bases, with 8 bases left between them. From germline, CDR1 is SQVTM and CDR2 ANQGSEA. The CDR3 runs to 12 residues. CDR3 in amino acids: CSVVTANTEAFF. CDR3 nucleotides: TGCAGCGTTGTGACGGCCAACACTGAAGCTTTCTTT.

The V call is TRBV11-1, the J call TRBJ2-1; 10 bases are a match to TRBD2. V shed 5 bases and J 3 bases; nucleotides not matched to a gene: 7. This CDR3 comprises 16 residues. The germline V gene encodes CDR1 SGHAT and CDR2 FQDESV (reference sequence). DNA for the CDR3: TGTGCCAGCAGCCATAATCTAGCGGGAGACTACAATGAGCAGTTCTTC. As protein: CASSHNLAGDYNEQFF.

Concerning this clone: The likely explanation is a read error, given a far larger clone one base away. The chain is built from TRBV30 and TRBJ2-5, with D maybe TRBD1 (6 bases). Germline V gene sequence: CDR1 GTSNPN, CDR2 SVGIG (reference sequence). Trimming shortened V by 4 bases and J by 3 bases, and 12 bases separated the two germline ends. The CDR3 is 13 residues long. CDR3 nucleotides: TGTGCCTGGACCCGGACAGAGAAAGAGACCCAGTACTTC. The encoded protein is CAWTRTEKETQYF.

This clone appeared a single time. In nucleotides, the CDR3 is TGTGCCACTCTGCGGACAGGGAGTTCAGATACGCAGTATTTT. This codes for CATLRTGSSDTQYF. This chain uses TRBV2 with TRBJ2-3; 8 nucleotides align to TRBD1. Per germline, CDR1 SNHLY and CDR2 FYNNEI. This CDR3 is built from 14 residues. Trimming cost V 10 bases and J 4 bases; bases outside gene matches: 10.

V usage is TRBV5-4 and J usage is TRBJ1-1; D is uncertain. Trimming pared 0 bases from V and 6 bases from J, leaving 15 bases between. CDR1 and CDR2 (germline): SGHNT, YYREEE (reference sequence). CDR3 size: 15 residues. For the CDR3, the DNA is TGTGCCAGCAGCTTGGGGGGAAGTATTTTCGCTGAAGCTTTCTTT. Translation gives CASSLGGSIFAEAFF.

This chain connects TRBV6-6 to TRBJ1-2; no clear D. The CDR3 is 13 amino acids. The V gene lost 7 bases and the J gene lost 8 bases, with 17 bases spanning the gap. Looked up from germline, CDR1 is MNHNY and CDR2 is SVGAGI (reference sequence). The CDR3 spells CASTRTRNGGYTF. The CDR3 coding sequence is TGTGCCAGCACCCGCACTAGGAACGGGGGCTACACCTTC.

CDR3 in DNA: TGTGCCAGCTCACCACTGCGGGGGGCCAGCAATCAGCCCCAGCATTTT. It encodes CASSPLRGASNQPQHF. J is TRBJ1-5 and V is TRBV18, with D possibly being TRBD1 (6 bases). Germline values: CDR1 KGHSH, CDR2 LQKENI. The V end was cut by 1 base, the J end by 1 base, with 11 bases between. The CDR3 loop spans 16 amino acids.

This chain connects TRBV29-1 to TRBJ2-2; 7 bases fit TRBD2. The germline CDR1 and CDR2 sequences are SQVTM and ANQGSEA. The CDR3 runs to 15 residues. Trimming took 5 bases from V and 1 from J; bases not matched to a gene: 7. The CDR3 is CSVKPSGVNTGELFF. The DNA for the CDR3 is TGCAGCGTTAAGCCCAGCGGGGTGAACACCGGGGAGCTGTTTTTT.

In this sample, this clone turned up many times. The chain links TRBV6-4 to TRBJ2-1, with 13 nucleotides matching TRBD2. This CDR3 has 15 residues. V lost 5 bases, J lost 6 bases, and 4 bases stayed unmatched. CDR1 MRHNA and CDR2 SNTAGT come from the germline V gene. The CDR3 sequence: CASSRLAGGINEQFF. CDR3 in DNA: TGTGCCAGCAGTCGACTAGCGGGAGGTATCAATGAGCAGTTCTTC.

With regard to this clone: A much larger clone differs by one base, so this may be a read error. The CDR3 region is CASSLGGANAEAFF. CDR3 coding DNA: TGTGCCAGCAGCTTAGGAGGGGCGAACGCTGAAGCTTTCTTT. The chain recombines TRBV7-2 with TRBJ1-1; D possibly corresponds to TRBD1 (5 bases). Looked up from germline, CDR1 is SGHTA and CDR2 is FQGNSA. The CDR3 contains 14 residues.

This clone has more than one count but fewer than ten. The V gene is TRBV11-2, the J gene TRBJ2-2, with 7 bases that match TRBD2. Germline V gives CDR1 SGHAT, CDR2 FQNNGV. This CDR3 region has 15 residues. Trimming removed 6 bases from V and 5 bases from J; junction bases left unmatched: 9. The CDR3 loop is CASRMIGRETGELFF. DNA for the CDR3: TGTGCCAGCAGGATGATTGGGCGGGAGACCGGGGAGCTGTTTTTT.

J is TRBJ1-2 and V is TRBV13, with 9 bases aligning to TRBD1. Per the germline V gene, CDR1 is PRHDT and CDR2 is FYEKMQ (reference sequence). The CDR3 is 16 amino acids. V lost 0 bases and J lost 7; bases outside the gene matches: 9. The CDR3: CASSLGVGDRVLGYTF. The CDR3 nucleotides are TGTGCCAGCAGCTTAGGGGTGGGGGACAGGGTTCTTGGCTACACCTTC.

The V call is TRBV7-2, the J call TRBJ2-7; 13 bases align to TRBD2. The CDR3 covers 16 residues. Germline assignment: CDR1 SGHTA and CDR2 FQGNSA. V gave up 5 bases and J gave up 7 bases; unmatched junction bases: 11. The CDR3 region has the DNA TGTGCCAGCAGCCTGAGGGGACTAGCGGGAACTACGGAGCAGTACTTC. Its protein is CASSLRGLAGTTEQYF. Variable domain in full (rest from reference TRBV7-2 and TRBJ2-7): GAGVSQSPSNKVTEKGKDVELRCDPISGHTALYWYRQSLGQGLEFLIYFQGNSAPDKSGLPSDRFSAERTGGSVSTLTIQRTQQEDSAVYLCASSLRGLAGTTEQYFGPGTRLTVT.

The V gene is TRBV7-2, the J gene TRBJ1-5; D uncertain. CDR3 size: 16 residues. Germline CDR1 and CDR2: SGHTA and FQGNSA. V was shortened by 3 bases and J by 0 bases, with 12 bases between the two germline ends. The chain's CDR3 is CASSFSRSGSNQPQHF. The CDR3 DNA follows: TGTGCCAGCAGCTTCTCCCGGAGCGGTAGCAATCAGCCCCAGCATTTT.